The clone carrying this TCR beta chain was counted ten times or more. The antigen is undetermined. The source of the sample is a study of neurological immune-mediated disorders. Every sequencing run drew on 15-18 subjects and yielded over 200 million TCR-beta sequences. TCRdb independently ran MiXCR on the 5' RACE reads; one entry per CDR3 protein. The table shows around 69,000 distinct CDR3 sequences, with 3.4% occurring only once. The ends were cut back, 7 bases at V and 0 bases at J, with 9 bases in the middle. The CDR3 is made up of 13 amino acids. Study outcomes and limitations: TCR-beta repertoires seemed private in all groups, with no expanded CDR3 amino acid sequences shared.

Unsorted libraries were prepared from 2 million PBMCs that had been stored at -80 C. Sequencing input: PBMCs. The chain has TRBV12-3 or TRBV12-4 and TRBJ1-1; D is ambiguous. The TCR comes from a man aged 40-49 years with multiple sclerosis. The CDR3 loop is CASTRTVNTEAFF. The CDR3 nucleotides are TGTGCCAGCACACGAACAGTGAACACTGAAGCTTTCTTT.